The rows below give T cell receptor beta chains drawn from one sample of a study of vaccination and CD4 T cells after COVID-19. For these TCRs, the target antigens are not known. TCRdb reprocessed the PCR reads with MiXCR, giving one entry per CDR3 protein. This table holds about 9,200 distinct CDR3 sequences, less than 65% found once. The specimen sequenced was CD4+ T cells from blood, cultured in vitro. Receptor source: a human donor who had recovered from COVID-19. Each CDR3 is given with its conserved first and last residue. A D gene is named only where the DNA matches it firmly. Part of the rows lack a size; the others show once, few, many or a class for expanded clones.

TRBJ1-1 | TRBD1 | 13 | few | TRBV19 | TGTGCCAGCACAGGGGGCGAGGACACTGAAGCTTTCTTT | CASTGGEDTEAFF
TRBJ2-2 | TRBD1 | 15 | NA | TRBV7-2 | TGTGCCAGCAGCATAGGGACAGGGGGTACCGGGGAGCTGTTTTTT | CASSIGTGGTGELFF
TRBJ1-2 | TRBD1 | 13 | NA | TRBV7-2 | TGTGCCAGCAGCTTACCAGGGGGCTATGGCTACACCTTC | CASSLPGGYGYTF
TRBJ1-1 | NA | 15 | NA | TRBV12-3/TRBV12-4 | TGTGCCAGCAGTTTAAGGGCTCAGGCGAACACTGAAGCTTTCTTT | CASSLRAQANTEAFF
TRBJ1-1 | TRBD1 | 18 | NA | TRBV19 | TGTGGCAGTAGTATAAGGGTAAGCCAGGGGGCTTCGAACACTGAAGCTTTCTTT | CGSSIRVSQGASNTEAFF
TRBJ2-7 | NA | 14 | few | TRBV5-1 | TGCGCCAGCAGCTTCAGGGGGGACCGAAGCGAGCAGTACTTC | CASSFRGDRSEQYF
TRBJ2-1 | TRBD2 | 15 | NA | TRBV6-2/TRBV6-3 | TGTGCCAGCAGCACAAAAGGGCGGGGGGGCTATGAGCAGTTCTTC | CASSTKGRGGYEQFF
TRBJ2-1 | NA | 13 | NA | TRBV7-3 | TGTGCCAGCAGCGCCAACAGGGATTCGGCTGAGTTCTTC | CASSANRDSAEFF
TRBJ1-2 | NA | 13 | NA | TRBV12-2 | TGTGCAAGCCCGAGGGTGAGGGGTTTTGGCTACACCTTC | CASPRVRGFGYTF
TRBJ2-2 | NA | 13 | NA | TRBV28 | TGTGCCAGCAGTCTTGGGTCAGGCGGGGAGCTGTTTTTT | CASSLGSGGELFF
TRBJ2-1 | NA | 14 | NA | TRBV11-3 | TGTGCCAGCAGCTCGTTTAACAGTTACAATGAGCAGTTCTTC | CASSSFNSYNEQFF
TRBJ2-1 | TRBD1 | 16 | NA | TRBV11-3 | TGTGCCAGCAGCCCAGAACCGGGACAGGTGAACAATGAGCAGTTCTTC | CASSPEPGQVNNEQFF
TRBJ2-7 | TRBD1 | 14 | NA | TRBV6-1 | TGTGCCAGCAGCCGGGACAGGGGAGGGTACGAGCAGTACTTC | CASSRDRGGYEQYF
TRBJ1-5 | NA | 15 | NA | TRBV6-1 | TGTGCCAGCAGTACCCCTTACAGGGAGAATCAGCCCCAGCATTTT | CASSTPYRENQPQHF
TRBJ2-5 | TRBD2 | 15 | NA | TRBV11-2 | TGTGCCAGCAGCTTAGGGGGGACTAGGGTGGAGACCCAGTACTTC | CASSLGGTRVETQYF
TRBJ1-1 | NA | 16 | few | TRBV20-1 | TGCAGTGCTAGAGGAGGAGAGGCTGCCGGGTGGGCTGAAGCTTTCTTT | CSARGGEAAGWAEAFF
TRBJ1-3 | NA | 15 | few | TRBV6-5 | TGTGCCAGCAGCTACGGGGGGAGCTCTGGAAACACCATATATTTT | CASSYGGSSGNTIYF
TRBJ2-6 | NA | 15 | NA | TRBV5-1 | TGCGCCAGCAGCTTAGAACTCTCGGGGGCCAACGTCCTGACTTTC | CASSLELSGANVLTF
TRBJ2-6 | NA | 15 | NA | TRBV30 | TGTGCCTGGATGATCGTTGTCTCTGGGGCCAACGTCCTGACTTTC | CAWMIVVSGANVLTF
TRBJ2-3 | NA | 13 | NA | TRBV9 | TGTGCCAGCGGAGGAGGGTTTTCAGATACGCAGTATTTT | CASGGGFSDTQYF
TRBJ1-2 | TRBD1 | 13 | NA | TRBV6-2/TRBV6-3 | TGTGCCAGCTCTAGGGGGCATGGCTATGGCTACACCTTC | CASSRGHGYGYTF
TRBJ1-6 | TRBD1 | 14 | NA | TRBV6-1 | TGTGCCAGCAGTGCGGACAGGGGAAAATCACCCCTCCACTTT | CASSADRGKSPLHF
TRBJ2-5 | TRBD2 | 17 | NA | TRBV4-1 | TGCGCCAGCAGCCAAGTCTTGGCGGGGGGCAGGGAGGAGACCCAGTACTTC | CASSQVLAGGREETQYF
TRBJ2-2 | NA | 18 | few | TRBV21-1 | TGTGCCAGCAGCAAAGATAGGCTACTAGGGGAGGGCACCGGGGAGCTGTTTTTT | CASSKDRLLGEGTGELFF
TRBJ2-3 | TRBD2 | 14 | NA | TRBV20-1 | TGCAGTGCGGGGCTAGCGGGGGACCCAGATACGCAGTATTTT | CSAGLAGDPDTQYF
TRBJ1-2 | NA | 13 | NA | TRBV7-2 | TGTGCCAGCACCCAGGACACTCCCTATGGCTACACCTTC | CASTQDTPYGYTF
TRBJ1-5 | NA | 14 | NA | TRBV20-1 | TGCAGTGCTAGGGAGCACAGGGGCAATCAGCCCCAGCATTTT | CSAREHRGNQPQHF
TRBJ2-5 | TRBD2 | 15 | NA | TRBV20-1 | TGCAGTGCTAAGGAGCGGGGGCCACAGAAAGAGACCCAGTACTTC | CSAKERGPQKETQYF
TRBJ1-2 | TRBD1 | 15 | once | TRBV20-1 | TGCAGTGCTAGAGATCCGCGACAGGGGGTGGCTGGCTACACCTTC | CSARDPRQGVAGYTF